This is a list of T cell receptor beta chains from one sample in a study of breast tumors, draining lymph nodes, adjacent tissues. TCRdb reprocessed the multiplex PCR reads via MiXCR and lists one record per CDR3 protein. Altogether under 250,000 distinct CDR3 sequences are present, approximately 31% being singletons, with the ten largest covering approximately 1.4%. The sequencing input was axillary lymph node tissue. These receptors all stem from a female donor with breast cancer. Some clones in this sample may be carry-over from other donors' samples. The CDR3 runs from the conserved cysteine through the conserved F or W. D genes are given only for firm matches. Some rows mark clone size as missing; the rest say once, few, many or name a class of expanded clone.

DNA,CDR3,V,J,D,size
TGTGCCAGCAGCTCTAGCGGGAGGCTCGAGCAGTACTTC,CASSSSGRLEQYF,TRBV6-5,TRBJ2-7,TRBD2,many
TGTGCCAGCAGTTCCCATGACCGGAGCTACGAGCAGTACTTC,CASSSHDRSYEQYF,TRBV28,TRBJ2-7,NA,many
TGCGCCAGCAGGGGTGGAGGGACTAGCGGGGGCACCGGGGAGCTGTTTTTT,CASRGGGTSGGTGELFF,TRBV10-2,TRBJ2-2,TRBD2,many
TGTGCTAGCCCCGGGACAGGGGGCTCCGAGCAGTACTTC,CASPGTGGSEQYF,TRBV7-2,TRBJ2-7,TRBD1,NA
TGTGCCAGCAGCCCTCGTCTAGCGGGCGGCCTCAGTGAGCAGTTCTTC,CASSPRLAGGLSEQFF,TRBV11-3,TRBJ2-1,TRBD2,many
TGTGCCAGTAGCAATTCCGGGACAGGGAATTCACCCCTCCACTTT,CASSNSGTGNSPLHF,TRBV19,TRBJ1-6,TRBD1,NA
TGCGCCAGCAGCCGGGACAGGGGCATGGAGACCCAGTACTTC,CASSRDRGMETQYF,TRBV10-1,TRBJ2-5,TRBD1,few
TGTGCCAGCAGCAAACTAGGTCACTCGGATACGCAGTATTTT,CASSKLGHSDTQYF,TRBV7-2,TRBJ2-3,NA,many
TGTGCCAGCAGCTTAGTAGGGTTTGCCTACGAGCAGTACTTC,CASSLVGFAYEQYF,TRBV7-8,TRBJ2-7,NA,many
TGTGCCAGCAGCTATCATTACAATGAGCAGTTCTTC,CASSYHYNEQFF,TRBV7-9,TRBJ2-1,NA,many
TGCAGCGTTCCGACTAGCGGACAGCGAGCCGGGGAGCTGTTTTTT,CSVPTSGQRAGELFF,TRBV29-1,TRBJ2-2,TRBD2,NA
TGCAGTGCTGGGACCGGGACTAGCGGGGACTCTGGGGCCAACGTCCTGACTTTC,CSAGTGTSGDSGANVLTF,TRBV20-1,TRBJ2-6,TRBD2,once
TGTGCCAGCAGCGAAGGGATAGGCGAGAGTAACAATGAGCAGTTCTTC,CASSEGIGESNNEQFF,TRBV7-3,TRBJ2-1,NA,NA
TGCGCCAGCAGCCAGAGCCGCGCAACTAATGAAAAACTGTTTTTT,CASSQSRATNEKLFF,TRBV4-3,TRBJ1-4,NA,many
TGTGCCAGCAGCACTCAGGGGAGCAATCAGCCCCAGCATTTT,CASSTQGSNQPQHF,TRBV7-9,TRBJ1-5,NA,NA
TGCAGTGCCCCACTCCGGGGATCTAAAGAGACCCAGTACTTC,CSAPLRGSKETQYF,TRBV20-1,TRBJ2-5,NA,NA
TGTGCCAGCAGTGCTAGTCCTAGCCCCTGGGCGACGCAGTATTTT,CASSASPSPWATQYF,TRBV7-9,TRBJ2-3,NA,NA